This record looks at one T cell receptor beta chain sequence and its context. One junction end disagrees with the germline gene, perhaps due to a read error. Profiled with immunoSEQ multiplex PCR; TCRdb holds only in-frame clones, not every one. The sample has around 57,000 clones, about nine tenths seen once; the top ten hold around 2.2%. The sample comes from a study of T cell changes during pregnancy in multiple sclerosis. CDR3 size: 15 residues. Germline V lookup: CDR1 SSHAT, CDR2 FNYEAQ (reference sequence). Sequencing used peripheral blood, obtained in the third trimester of pregnancy. This TCR derives from a female donor in good health, enrolled as a control in a pregnancy study. This chain uses TRBV7-7 with TRBJ2-5, with 8 bases fitting TRBD1. DNA for the CDR3: TGTGCTAGCAGCCTTGGACAGGGCCTCCAAGAGACCCAGTACTTC. The encoded protein is CASSLGQGLQETQYF.